The 20 T cell receptor beta chains given below trace back to one sample, sequenced in a study of blood T cell repertoires in COVID-19. Only in-frame clones appear in the TCRdb table, and some are missing; sequencing was by immunoSEQ multiplex PCR. Here the sample spans about 160,000 clones, about three quarters being singletons. Input material: peripheral blood. Every receptor here comes from a man in his sixties or seventies with acute or convalescent COVID-19.

The V call is TRBV28, the J call TRBJ1-2; maybe TRBD1 (5 bases). The CDR3 consists of 13 residues. CDR1 and CDR2 (germline): MDHEN, SYDVKM. Trimming took off 6 bases at V and 2 bases at J, with 10 bases between the two ends. The CDR3 DNA is TGTGCCAGCAGAGAGGACACCAACTATGGCTACACCTTC. Protein: CASREDTNYGYTF.

The chain recombines TRBV1 with TRBJ2-1; the table's D call, TRBD1, was not checked against the DNA. TRBV1 has pseudogene status. The CDR3 has 16 residues. The CDR3 loop reads CTSSQVDRGRMDEQFF. The CDR3 DNA reads as TGCACCAGCAGCCAAGTGGACAGGGGGCGCATGGATGAGCAGTTCTTC.

V is TRBV7-8 and J is TRBJ1-2, with TRBD1 matching 8 bases. CDR3 size: 13 residues. The germline gives CDR1 SGHVS, CDR2 FQNEAQ. The trim removed 5 bases at V and 7 bases at J, leaving 6 bases unmatched. In DNA form, the CDR3 reads TGTGCCAGCAGCGAGAGGACAGGGAGTGGCTACACCTTC. Protein sequence: CASSERTGSGYTF.

This clone was seen only a few times. V usage is TRBV4-2 and J usage is TRBJ1-2, with 10 bases identical to TRBD1. Germline V gene data show CDR1 as LGHNA and CDR2 as YNFKEQ. The CDR3 totals 16 residues. The V gene end was trimmed by 2 bases and the J gene end by 4 bases; junction bases not matched to a gene: 7. The CDR3 bases are TGTGCCAGCAGCCAAAGTGGGACAGGGGACAGCTATGGCTACACCTTC. Encoded protein: CASSQSGTGDSYGYTF.

CDR3 DNA sequence: TGCGCCAGCAGCGATGGGGACAGGCGACCTGTCGGCTCTGGAAACACCATATATTTT. Protein product: CASSDGDRRPVGSGNTIYF. The chain links TRBV5-1 to TRBJ1-3; 8 bases are shared with TRBD1. CDR1 is SGHRS and CDR2 is YFSETQ in the germline V gene. This CDR3 has 19 amino acids. V shed 4 bases and J 0 bases; nucleotides not matched to a gene: 15.

The V and J genes are TRBV30 and TRBJ1-6; 9 bases fit TRBD1. Germline V lookup: CDR1 GTSNPN, CDR2 SVGIG (reference sequence). V shed 3 bases and J 9 bases; nucleotides not matched to a gene: 9. The CDR3 has 15 residues. Here the CDR3 reads CAWSSGTGLGSPLHF. CDR3 nucleotides: TGTGCCTGGAGCTCCGGGACAGGGCTCGGTTCACCCCTCCACTTT.

The chain has TRBV5-4 and TRBJ1-1; 7 nucleotides match TRBD1. Per germline, CDR1 SGHNT and CDR2 YYREEE (reference sequence). The CDR3 is 15 amino acids. V lost 0 bases to trimming and J lost 5 bases; unmatched junction nucleotides: 7. CDR3 nucleotide sequence: TGTGCCAGCAGCTTGGAAAACAGGGGAACAACTGAAGCTTTCTTT. It translates to CASSLENRGTTEAFF.

The CDR3: CASSWGLHMNTGELFF. The CDR3, as DNA: TGCGCCAGCAGCTGGGGACTACATATGAACACCGGGGAGCTGTTTTTT. The rearrangement uses TRBV5-1 and TRBJ2-2; 7 positions match TRBD2. The CDR3 is 16 residues long. Germline values: CDR1 SGHRS, CDR2 YFSETQ. V lost 3 bases to trimming and J lost 1 base; unmatched junction nucleotides: 6.

The genes are TRBV12-3 or TRBV12-4 and TRBJ1-1, with D hard to call. V was pared by 3 bases and J by 3 bases, with 8 bases between. CDR3 length: 13 residues. For the CDR3, the DNA is TGTGCCAGCAGTTTTATGCGGTACACTGAAGCTTTCTTT. Translated: CASSFMRYTEAFF.

V and J are TRBV3-1 (or the pseudogene TRBV3-2) and TRBJ1-6; 10 bases line up with TRBD1. Germline CDR1 LGHDT, CDR2 YNNKEL (reference sequence). V was pared by 4 bases and J by 8 bases, with 5 bases of the junction left unmatched. This CDR3 contains 15 residues. CDR3 nucleotide sequence: TGTGCCAGCAGCCGGACCGACAGGGGGCATTCACCCCTCCACTTT. Encoded protein: CASSRTDRGHSPLHF.

The chain is built from TRBV7-9 and TRBJ2-5; D is ambiguous. There are 12 residues in the CDR3. V lost 2 bases and J lost 5, with 6 bases in between. Germline V gives CDR1 SEHNR, CDR2 FQNEAQ (reference sequence). CDR3 region: CASSLNGETQYF. The CDR3 DNA sequence: TGTGCCAGCAGCTTAAACGGGGAGACCCAGTACTTC.

The chain carries TRBV19 and TRBJ2-2; 9 bases are shared with TRBD1. V trimming: 3 bases; J trimming: 0 bases; junction bases outside the gene matches: 8. The CDR3 consists of 18 residues. Germline V gene data show CDR1 as LNHDA and CDR2 as SQIVND (reference sequence). In DNA, the CDR3 is TGTGCCAGTAGTATCACAGGGGGCCCCATACCGAACACCGGGGAGCTGTTTTTT. Its protein product is CASSITGGPIPNTGELFF.

This clone has a handful of counts. The V and J genes are TRBV6-5 and TRBJ2-2; TRBD1 matches 9 bases. The CDR3 covers 14 residues. Germline V gives CDR1 MNHEY, CDR2 SVGAGI. The J segment lost 6 bases and the V segment lost 5 bases, leaving 4 bases of the junction unmatched. CDR3 bases: TGTGCCAGCAGTCAGGACAGGGGCGCCGGGGAGCTGTTTTTT. Amino acids: CASSQDRGAGELFF.

Only one count was recorded for this clone. This may stem from a read error, because a much larger clone lies one nucleotide away. The V and J genes are TRBV19 and TRBJ1-2; 7 bases are shared with TRBD1. There are 14 residues in the CDR3. Germline CDR1 LNHDA, CDR2 SQIVND (reference sequence). The V gene end was trimmed by 5 bases and the J gene end by 6 bases; junction bases not matched to a gene: 9. The CDR3 reads CASSVNRGLDGYTF. As DNA, the CDR3 is TGTGCCAGTAGTGTCAACAGGGGATTAGATGGCTACACCTTC.

This chain links TRBV6-5 with TRBJ2-1, with 9 bases identical to TRBD2. Germline V gene lookup returns CDR1 MNHEY and CDR2 SVGAGI. The CDR3 consists of 15 residues. The V gene end was trimmed by 6 bases and the J gene end by 4 bases; junction bases not matched to a gene: 7. As DNA, the CDR3 is TGTGCCAGCAGAAAGGTTAGCGGGAGTTACAATGAGCAGTTCTTC. Translating gives CASRKVSGSYNEQFF.

The rearrangement links TRBV2 to TRBJ2-3, with D unresolved. The CDR3 contains 14 residues. The V gene's germline CDR1 is SNHLY and CDR2 FYNNEI. V was pared by 9 bases and J by 0 bases, with 13 bases between. This CDR3 reads CASRVRWSTDTQYF. The CDR3 DNA reads TGTGCCAGTCGGGTCCGGTGGAGCACAGATACGCAGTATTTT.

This clone was seen a few times. The chain has TRBV4-3 and TRBJ1-5; D is undetermined. Deletions cut 0 bases from V and 7 bases from J, with 7 bases between. Germline assignment: CDR1 LGHNA and CDR2 YSLEER. The CDR3 consists of 13 residues. The CDR3 DNA follows: TGCGCCAGCAGCCAAGAACGACACCAGCCCCAGCATTTT. Translation gives CASSQERHQPQHF.

The chain has TRBV5-4 and TRBJ1-6; tentative D call: TRBD1 (6 bases). Germline V gives CDR1 SGHNT, CDR2 YYREEE (reference sequence). The V gene lost 3 bases and the J gene lost 8 bases, with 15 bases spanning the gap. The CDR3 extends over 15 amino acids. The CDR3 reads CASSYLQGMDSPLHF. The DNA for the CDR3 is TGTGCCAGCAGCTATCTACAGGGTATGGATTCACCCCTCCACTTT.

The chain has TRBV5-1 and TRBJ2-1; 10 bases match TRBD2. Germline values: CDR1 SGHRS, CDR2 YFSETQ. This CDR3 contains 16 residues. Germline trimming cut 0 bases from V and 9 bases from J; bases unmatched to any gene: 9. CDR3 coding DNA: TGCGCCAGCAGCTTGGGGACTAGCGGCCCCCTAGGTGAGCAGTTCTTC. This encodes CASSLGTSGPLGEQFF. Based on the CDR3 plus reference TRBV5-1 and TRBJ2-1, the full variable domain is KAGVTQTPRYLIKTRGQQVTLSCSPISGHRSVSWYQQTPGQGLQFLFEYFSETQRNKGNFPGRFSGRQFSNSRSEMNVSTLELGDSALYLCASSLGTSGPLGEQFFGPGTRLTVL.

This clone was recorded a few times. The rearrangement uses TRBV4-2 and TRBJ2-1; D ambiguous. This CDR3 has 13 amino acids. Trimming shortened V by 0 bases and J by 5 bases, and 5 bases separated the two germline ends. Germline assignment: CDR1 LGHNA and CDR2 YNFKEQ. The DNA of the CDR3 is TGTGCCAGCAGCCAAGACGTCCACAATGAGCAGTTCTTC. Its protein is CASSQDVHNEQFF.